This note documents a single T cell receptor beta chain sequence. CDR1 SQVTM and CDR2 ANQGSEA come from the germline V gene. The CDR3 has 10 residues. Trimming removed 5 bases from V and 10 bases from J, with 10 bases in between. This record belongs to a study of blood T cells in healthy people across ages. Then a second PCR, running about 6 to 11 cycles, was carried out with a sample-barcoded 5' primer and a J-beta primer mix. Every molecule of cDNA carried a tag from a template-switch adaptor with 12 random nucleotides. TCRdb redid the calling of the 5' RACE reads with MiXCR, one entry per CDR3 protein. The table lists hundreds of thousands of distinct CDR3 sequences, nearly 60% of them singletons. The donors, all healthy, were Caucasians living in Russia, aged roughly 6 to 100. Each donor had roughly 10 milliliters of peripheral blood drawn.

The chain employs TRBV29-1 and TRBJ2-3; TRBD2 is a possible D gene (5 bases). The sequence was collected from a man younger than 40 in good health. Sequenced: blood. CDR3 bases: TGCAGCGTTAGGTCCGGGGCGCAGTATTTT. Translated, it gives CSVRSGAQYF.